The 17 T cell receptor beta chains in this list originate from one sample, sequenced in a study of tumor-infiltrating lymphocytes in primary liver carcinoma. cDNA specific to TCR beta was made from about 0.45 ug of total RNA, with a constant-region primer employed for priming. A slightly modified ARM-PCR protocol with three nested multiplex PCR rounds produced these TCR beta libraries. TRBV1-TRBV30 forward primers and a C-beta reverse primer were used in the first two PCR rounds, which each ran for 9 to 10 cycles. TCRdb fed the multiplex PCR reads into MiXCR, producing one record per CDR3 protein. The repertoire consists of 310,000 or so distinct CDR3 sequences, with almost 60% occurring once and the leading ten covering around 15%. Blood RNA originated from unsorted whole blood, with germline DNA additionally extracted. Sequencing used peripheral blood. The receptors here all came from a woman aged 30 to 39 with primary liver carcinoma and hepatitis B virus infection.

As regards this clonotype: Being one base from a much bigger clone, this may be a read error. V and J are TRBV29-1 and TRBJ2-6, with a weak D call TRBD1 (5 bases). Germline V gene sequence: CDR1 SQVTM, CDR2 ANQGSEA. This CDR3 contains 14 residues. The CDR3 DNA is TGCAGCGTGCAGGGATCCACTGGGGCCAACGTCCTGATTTTC. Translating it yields CSVQGSTGANVLIF.

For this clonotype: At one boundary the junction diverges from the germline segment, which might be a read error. CDR3 nucleotide sequence: TGCGCCAACAGCCAAGTAAGAAGTTCTAACTATGGCTACACCTTC. Translating it yields CANSQVRSSNYGYTF. This chain connects TRBV4-3 to TRBJ1-2, with D uncertain. The CDR3 loop spans 15 amino acids. Germline V gene lookup returns CDR1 LGHNA and CDR2 YSLEER.

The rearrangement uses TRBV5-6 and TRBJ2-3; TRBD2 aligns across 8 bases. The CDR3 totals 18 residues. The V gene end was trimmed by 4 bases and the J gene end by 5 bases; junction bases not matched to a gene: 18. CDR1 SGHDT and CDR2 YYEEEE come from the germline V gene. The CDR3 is CASSRPARLREGVDTQYF. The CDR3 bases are TGTGCCAGCAGCCGCCCCGCTCGTCTCCGGGAGGGGGTAGATACGCAGTATTTT.

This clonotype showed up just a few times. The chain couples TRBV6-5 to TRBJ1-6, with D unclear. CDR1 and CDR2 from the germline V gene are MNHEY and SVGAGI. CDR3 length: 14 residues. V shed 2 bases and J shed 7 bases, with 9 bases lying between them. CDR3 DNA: TGTGCCAGCAGTTACCCCACACAGAATTCACCCCTCCACTTT. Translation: CASSYPTQNSPLHF.

CDR3 nucleotides: TGTGCCAGCAGACCTTTAGGGGGCGGTGAGCAGTTCTTC. Residues: CASRPLGGGEQFF. V gene TRBV6-5 combines with J gene TRBJ2-1; 7 nucleotides align to TRBD1. Germline lookup yields CDR1 MNHEY and CDR2 SVGAGI. J gave up 9 bases and V 6 bases, and 8 bases lay outside the gene matches. CDR3 length: 13 residues.

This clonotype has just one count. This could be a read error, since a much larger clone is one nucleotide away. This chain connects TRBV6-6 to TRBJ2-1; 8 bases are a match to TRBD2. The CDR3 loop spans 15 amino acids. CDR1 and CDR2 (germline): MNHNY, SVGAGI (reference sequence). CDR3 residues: CVSSTTSGPHNEQFF. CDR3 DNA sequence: TGTGTCAGCAGTACAACTAGCGGACCCCACAATGAGCAGTTCTTC.

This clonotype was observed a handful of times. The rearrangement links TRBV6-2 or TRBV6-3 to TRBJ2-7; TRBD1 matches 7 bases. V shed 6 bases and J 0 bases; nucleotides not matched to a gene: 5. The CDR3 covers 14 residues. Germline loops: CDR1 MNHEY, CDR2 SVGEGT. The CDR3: CASRTYRGSYEQYF. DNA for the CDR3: TGTGCCAGCAGGACATACAGGGGCTCCTACGAGCAGTACTTC.

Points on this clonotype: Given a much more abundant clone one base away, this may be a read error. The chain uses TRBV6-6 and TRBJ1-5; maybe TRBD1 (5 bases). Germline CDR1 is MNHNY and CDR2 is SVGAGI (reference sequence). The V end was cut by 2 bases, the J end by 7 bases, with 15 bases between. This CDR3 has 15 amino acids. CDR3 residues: CASSYPRQSKQPQHF. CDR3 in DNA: TGTGCCAGCAGTTACCCCAGACAGTCCAAACAGCCCCAGCATTTT.

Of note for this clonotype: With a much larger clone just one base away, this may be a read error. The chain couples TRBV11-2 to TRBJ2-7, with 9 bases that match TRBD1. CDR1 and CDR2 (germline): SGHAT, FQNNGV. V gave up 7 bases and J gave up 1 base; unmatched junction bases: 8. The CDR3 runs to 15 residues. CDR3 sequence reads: CASNRPGQGSYEQYF. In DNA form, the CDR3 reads TGTGCCAGCAACAGACCGGGACAGGGTTCCTACGAGCAGTACTTC.

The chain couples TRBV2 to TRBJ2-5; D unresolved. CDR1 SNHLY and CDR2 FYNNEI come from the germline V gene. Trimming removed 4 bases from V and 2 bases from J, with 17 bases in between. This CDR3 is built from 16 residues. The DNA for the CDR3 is TGTGCCAGCAGTGTCTCCGAGCAATCGGGTCAAGAGACCCAGTACTTC. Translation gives CASSVSEQSGQETQYF.

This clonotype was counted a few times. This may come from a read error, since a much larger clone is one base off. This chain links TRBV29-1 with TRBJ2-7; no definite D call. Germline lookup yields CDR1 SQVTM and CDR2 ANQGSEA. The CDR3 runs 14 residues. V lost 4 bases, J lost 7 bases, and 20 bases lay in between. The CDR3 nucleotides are TGCAGCGTTGCTCTGGCTAATCCAATTTGGGAGCAGTACTTC. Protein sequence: CSVALANPIWEQYF.

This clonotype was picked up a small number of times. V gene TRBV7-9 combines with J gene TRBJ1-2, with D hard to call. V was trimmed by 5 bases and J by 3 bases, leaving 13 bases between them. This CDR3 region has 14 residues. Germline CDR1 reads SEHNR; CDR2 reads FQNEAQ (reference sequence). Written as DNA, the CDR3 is TGTGCCAGCAGCCAACATGGAATCTACTATGGCTACACCTTC. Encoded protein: CASSQHGIYYGYTF.

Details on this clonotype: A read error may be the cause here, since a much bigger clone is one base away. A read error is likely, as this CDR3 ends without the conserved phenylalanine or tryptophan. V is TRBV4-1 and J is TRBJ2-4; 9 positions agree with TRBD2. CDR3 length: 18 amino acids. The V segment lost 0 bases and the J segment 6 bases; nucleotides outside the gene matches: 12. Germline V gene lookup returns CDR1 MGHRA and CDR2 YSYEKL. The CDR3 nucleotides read TGCGCCAGCAGCCAAGATCCGAGGCGGGAGGGCCGAGGAAACATTCAGTACATC. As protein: CASSQDPRREGRGNIQYI.

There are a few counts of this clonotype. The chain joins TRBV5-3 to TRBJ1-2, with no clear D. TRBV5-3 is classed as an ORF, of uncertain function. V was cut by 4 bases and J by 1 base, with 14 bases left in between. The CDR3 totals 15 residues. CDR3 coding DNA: TGTGCCAGAAGCCCGGACCCAGAGGGTAACTATGGCTACACCTTC. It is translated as CARSPDPEGNYGYTF.

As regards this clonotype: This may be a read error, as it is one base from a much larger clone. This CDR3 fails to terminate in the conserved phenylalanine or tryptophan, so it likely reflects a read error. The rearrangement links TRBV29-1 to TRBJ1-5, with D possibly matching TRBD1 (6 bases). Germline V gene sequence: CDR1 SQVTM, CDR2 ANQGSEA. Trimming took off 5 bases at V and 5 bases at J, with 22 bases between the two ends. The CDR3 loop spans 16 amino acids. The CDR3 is CSVFPRDTPRDQPQHY. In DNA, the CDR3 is TGCAGCGTTTTTCCCCGGGACACCCCTCGGGATCAGCCCCAGCATTAT.

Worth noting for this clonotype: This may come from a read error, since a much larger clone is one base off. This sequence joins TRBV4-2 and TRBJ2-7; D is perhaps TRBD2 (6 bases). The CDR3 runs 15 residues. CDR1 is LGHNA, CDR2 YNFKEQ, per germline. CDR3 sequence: CANSLGTSSSYEQYF. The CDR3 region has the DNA TGTGCCAACAGCCTAGGGACTTCTAGCTCCTACGAGCAGTACTTC.

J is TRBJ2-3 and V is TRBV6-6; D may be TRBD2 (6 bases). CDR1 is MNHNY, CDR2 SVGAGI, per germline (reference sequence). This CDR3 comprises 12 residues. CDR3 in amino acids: CYAGPSTDTQYF. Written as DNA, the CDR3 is TGTTACGCGGGGCCTAGCACAGATACGCAGTATTTT.